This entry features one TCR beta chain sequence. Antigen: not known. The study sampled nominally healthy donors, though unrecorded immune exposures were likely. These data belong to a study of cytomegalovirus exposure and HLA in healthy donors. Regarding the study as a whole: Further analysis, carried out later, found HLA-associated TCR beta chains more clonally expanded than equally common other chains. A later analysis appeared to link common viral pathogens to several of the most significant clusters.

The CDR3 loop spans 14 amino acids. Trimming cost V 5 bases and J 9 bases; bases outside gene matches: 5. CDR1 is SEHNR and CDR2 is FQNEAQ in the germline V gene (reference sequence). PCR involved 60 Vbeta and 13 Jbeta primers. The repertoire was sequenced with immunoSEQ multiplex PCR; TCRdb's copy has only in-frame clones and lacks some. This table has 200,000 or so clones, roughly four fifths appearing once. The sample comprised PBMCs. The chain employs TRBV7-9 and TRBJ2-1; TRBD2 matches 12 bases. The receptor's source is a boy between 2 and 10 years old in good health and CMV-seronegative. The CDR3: CASSASGGAGEQFF. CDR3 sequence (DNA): TGTGCCAGCAGCGCTAGCGGGGGGGCCGGTGAGCAGTTCTTC.